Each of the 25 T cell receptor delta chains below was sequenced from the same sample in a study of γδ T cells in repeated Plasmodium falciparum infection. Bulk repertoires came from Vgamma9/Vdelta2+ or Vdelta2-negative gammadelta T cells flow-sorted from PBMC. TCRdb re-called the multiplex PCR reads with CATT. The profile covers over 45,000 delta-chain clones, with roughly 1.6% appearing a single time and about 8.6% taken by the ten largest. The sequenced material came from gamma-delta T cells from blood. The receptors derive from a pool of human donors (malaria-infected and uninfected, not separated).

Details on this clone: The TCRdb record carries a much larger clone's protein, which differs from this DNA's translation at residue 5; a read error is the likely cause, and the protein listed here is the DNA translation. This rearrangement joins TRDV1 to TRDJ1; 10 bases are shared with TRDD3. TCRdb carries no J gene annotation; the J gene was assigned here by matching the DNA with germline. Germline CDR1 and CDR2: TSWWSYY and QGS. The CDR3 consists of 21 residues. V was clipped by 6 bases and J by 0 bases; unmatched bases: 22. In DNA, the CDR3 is TGTGCTCTTGGATACAGGCCTTCTTTCATTACTGGGGGATTCGACACCGATAAACTCATCTTT. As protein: CALGYRPSFITGGFDTDKLIF.

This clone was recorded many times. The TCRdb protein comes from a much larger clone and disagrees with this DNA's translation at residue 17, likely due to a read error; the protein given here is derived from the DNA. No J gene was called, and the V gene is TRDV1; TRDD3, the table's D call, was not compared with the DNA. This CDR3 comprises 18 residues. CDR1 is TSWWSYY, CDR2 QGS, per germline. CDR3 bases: TGTGCTCTTGGGGAATGCTTCTGGGAGCGAAGCTACACCGATAAACTCACCTTT. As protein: CALGECFWERSYTDKLTF.

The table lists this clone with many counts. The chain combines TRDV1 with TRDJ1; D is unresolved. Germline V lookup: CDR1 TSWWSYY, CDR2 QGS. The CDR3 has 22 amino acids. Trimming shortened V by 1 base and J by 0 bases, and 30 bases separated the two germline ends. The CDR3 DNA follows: TGTGCTCTTGGGGAACCTTACTACGTGGGTCGCATCGCTACGCCATACACCGATAAACTCATCTTT. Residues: CALGEPYYVGRIATPYTDKLIF.

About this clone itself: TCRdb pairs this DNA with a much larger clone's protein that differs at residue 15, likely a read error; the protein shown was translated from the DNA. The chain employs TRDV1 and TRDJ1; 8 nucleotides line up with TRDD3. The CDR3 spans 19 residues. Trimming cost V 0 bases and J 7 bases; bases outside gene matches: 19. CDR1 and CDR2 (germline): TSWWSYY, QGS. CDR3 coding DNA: TGTGCTCTTGGGGAACTAGTACCTACGGGGGATAAATTAATATGTAAACTCATCTTT. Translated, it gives CALGELVPTGDKLICKLIF.

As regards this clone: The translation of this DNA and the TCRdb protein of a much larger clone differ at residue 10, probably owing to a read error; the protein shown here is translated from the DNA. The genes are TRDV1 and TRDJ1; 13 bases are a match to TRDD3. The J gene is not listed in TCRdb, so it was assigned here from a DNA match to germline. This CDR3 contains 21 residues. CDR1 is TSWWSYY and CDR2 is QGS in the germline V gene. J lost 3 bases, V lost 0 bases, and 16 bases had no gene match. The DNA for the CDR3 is TGTGCTCTTGGGGAACTACTTCCTAGGACCTACTGGGGGATACGACCCGATAAACTCATCTTT. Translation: CALGELLPRTYWGIRPDKLIF.

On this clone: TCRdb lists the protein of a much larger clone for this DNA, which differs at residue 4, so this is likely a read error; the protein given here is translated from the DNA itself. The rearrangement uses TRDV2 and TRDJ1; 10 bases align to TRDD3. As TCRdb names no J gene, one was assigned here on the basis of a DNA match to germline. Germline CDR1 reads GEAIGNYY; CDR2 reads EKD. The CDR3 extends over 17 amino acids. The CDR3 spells CACGTLSGGYATDKLIF. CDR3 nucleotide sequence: TGTGCCTGTGGCACCTTGTCCGGGGGATACGCTACCGATAAACTCATCTTT.

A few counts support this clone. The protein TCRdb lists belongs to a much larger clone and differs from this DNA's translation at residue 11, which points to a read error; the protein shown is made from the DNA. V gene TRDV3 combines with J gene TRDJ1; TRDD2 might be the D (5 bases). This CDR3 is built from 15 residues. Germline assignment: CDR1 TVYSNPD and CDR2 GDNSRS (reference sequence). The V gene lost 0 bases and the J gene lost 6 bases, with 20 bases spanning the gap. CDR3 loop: CAFSTAYSLTNKLIF. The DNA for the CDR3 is TGTGCCTTTAGTACCGCCTACTCCCTTACCAATAAACTCATCTTT.

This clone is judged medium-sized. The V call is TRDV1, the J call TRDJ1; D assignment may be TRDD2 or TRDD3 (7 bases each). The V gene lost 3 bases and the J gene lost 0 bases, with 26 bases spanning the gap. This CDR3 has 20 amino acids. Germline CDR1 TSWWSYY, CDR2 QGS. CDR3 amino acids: CALGDNFLVGWGTHTDKLIF. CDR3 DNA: TGTGCTCTTGGGGACAACTTCCTAGTTGGGTGGGGGACCCACACCGATAAACTCATCTTT.

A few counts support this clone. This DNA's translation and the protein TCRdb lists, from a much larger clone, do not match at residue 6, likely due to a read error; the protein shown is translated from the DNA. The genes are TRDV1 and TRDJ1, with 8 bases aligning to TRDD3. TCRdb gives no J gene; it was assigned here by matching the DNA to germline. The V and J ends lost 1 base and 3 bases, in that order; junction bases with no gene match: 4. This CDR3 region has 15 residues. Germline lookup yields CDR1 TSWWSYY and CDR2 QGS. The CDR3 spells CALGEHSGIPDKLIF. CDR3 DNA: TGTGCTCTTGGGGAACATTCGGGGATACCCGATAAACTCATCTTT.

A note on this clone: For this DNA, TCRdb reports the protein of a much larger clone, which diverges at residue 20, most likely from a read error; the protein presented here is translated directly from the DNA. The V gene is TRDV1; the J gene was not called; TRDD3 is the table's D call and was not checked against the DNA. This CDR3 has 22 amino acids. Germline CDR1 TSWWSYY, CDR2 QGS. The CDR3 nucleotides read TGTGCTCTTGGGCTCCCATTAGGCCGTAGTACTGGGGGATACGGTACTACCGATAAACGCATCTTT. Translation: CALGLPLGRSTGGYGTTDKRIF.

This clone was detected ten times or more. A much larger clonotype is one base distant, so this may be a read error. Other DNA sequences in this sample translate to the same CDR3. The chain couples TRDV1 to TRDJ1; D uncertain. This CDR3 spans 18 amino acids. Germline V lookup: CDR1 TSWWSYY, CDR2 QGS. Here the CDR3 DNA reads TGTGCTCTTGGGGAAATTGCTCAAGTCGTCCCCCACACCGATAAACTAATCTTT. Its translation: CALGEIAQVVPHTDKLIF.

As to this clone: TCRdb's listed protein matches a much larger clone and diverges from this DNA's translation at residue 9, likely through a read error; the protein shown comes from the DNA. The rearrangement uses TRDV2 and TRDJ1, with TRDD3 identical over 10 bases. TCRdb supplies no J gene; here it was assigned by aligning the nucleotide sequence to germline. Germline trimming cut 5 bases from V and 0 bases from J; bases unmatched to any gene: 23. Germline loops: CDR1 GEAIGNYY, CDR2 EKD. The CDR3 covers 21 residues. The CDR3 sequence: CACVRLPEYKGDTGYTDKLIF. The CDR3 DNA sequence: TGTGCCTGTGTGAGGTTACCGGAATACAAGGGGGATACGGGGTACACCGATAAACTCATCTTT.

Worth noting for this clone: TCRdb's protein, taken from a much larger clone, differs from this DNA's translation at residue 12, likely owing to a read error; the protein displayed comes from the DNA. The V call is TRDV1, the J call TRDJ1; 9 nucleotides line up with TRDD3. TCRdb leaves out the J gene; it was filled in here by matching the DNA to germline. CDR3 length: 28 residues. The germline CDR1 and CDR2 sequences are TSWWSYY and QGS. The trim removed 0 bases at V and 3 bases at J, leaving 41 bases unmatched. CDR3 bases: TGTGCTCTTGGGGAACTAGGGCCTACTGCCTACCGGGGGATACCCCGTAATCTGCTAAATCCGAGGGCCGATAAACTCATCTTT. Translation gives CALGELGPTAYRGIPRNLLNPRADKLIF.

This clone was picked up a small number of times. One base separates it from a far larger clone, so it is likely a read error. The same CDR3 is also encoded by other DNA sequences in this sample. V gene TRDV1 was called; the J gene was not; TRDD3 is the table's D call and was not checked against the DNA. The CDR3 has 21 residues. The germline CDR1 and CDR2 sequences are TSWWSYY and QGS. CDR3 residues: CALGGAPYPVLGDTLPFKLIF. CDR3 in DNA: TGTGCTCTTGGGGGTGCTCCCTACCCTGTACTGGGGGATACGCTCCCCTTCAAGCTCATCTTT.

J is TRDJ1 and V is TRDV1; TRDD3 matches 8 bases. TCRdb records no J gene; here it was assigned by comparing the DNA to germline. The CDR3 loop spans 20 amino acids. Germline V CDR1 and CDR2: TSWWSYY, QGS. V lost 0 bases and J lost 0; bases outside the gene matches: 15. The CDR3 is CALGELGRELGVAYTDKLIF. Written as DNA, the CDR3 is TGTGCTCTTGGGGAACTAGGCCGTGAACTGGGGGTTGCGTACACCGATAAACTCATCTTT.

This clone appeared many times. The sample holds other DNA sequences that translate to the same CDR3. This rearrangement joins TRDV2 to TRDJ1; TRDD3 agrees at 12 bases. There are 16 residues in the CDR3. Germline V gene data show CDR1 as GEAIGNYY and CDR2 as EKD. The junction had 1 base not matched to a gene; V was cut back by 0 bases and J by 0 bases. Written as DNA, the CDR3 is TGTGCCTGTGACACCCTGGGGGATACGTACACCGATAAACTCATCTTT. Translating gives CACDTLGDTYTDKLIF.

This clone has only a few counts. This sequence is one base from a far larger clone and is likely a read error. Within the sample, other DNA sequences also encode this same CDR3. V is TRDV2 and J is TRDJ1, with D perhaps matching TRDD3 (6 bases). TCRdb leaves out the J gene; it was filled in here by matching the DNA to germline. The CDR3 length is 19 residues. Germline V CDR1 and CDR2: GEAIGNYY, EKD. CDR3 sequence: CACDTVKGIGEANTDKLIF. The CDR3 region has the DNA TGCGCCTGTGACACCGTGAAGGGGATTGGTGAAGCGAACACCGATAAACTCATCTTT.

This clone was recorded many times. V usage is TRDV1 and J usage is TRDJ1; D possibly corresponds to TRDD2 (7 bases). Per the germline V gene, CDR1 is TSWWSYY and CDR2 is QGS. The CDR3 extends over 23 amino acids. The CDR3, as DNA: TGTGCGCCTGGGGAAACGGTGGGGCCTTCCTGCGTGGTACATCTTGGGTACACCGATAAACTCATCTTT. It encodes CAPGETVGPSCVVHLGYTDKLIF.

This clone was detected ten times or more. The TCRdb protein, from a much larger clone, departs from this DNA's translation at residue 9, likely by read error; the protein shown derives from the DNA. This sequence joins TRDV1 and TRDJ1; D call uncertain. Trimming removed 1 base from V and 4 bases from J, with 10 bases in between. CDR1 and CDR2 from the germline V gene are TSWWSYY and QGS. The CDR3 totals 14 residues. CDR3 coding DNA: TGTGCTCTTGGGGAACATGGCCTTATCGATAAACTCATCTTT. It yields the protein CALGEHGLIDKLIF.

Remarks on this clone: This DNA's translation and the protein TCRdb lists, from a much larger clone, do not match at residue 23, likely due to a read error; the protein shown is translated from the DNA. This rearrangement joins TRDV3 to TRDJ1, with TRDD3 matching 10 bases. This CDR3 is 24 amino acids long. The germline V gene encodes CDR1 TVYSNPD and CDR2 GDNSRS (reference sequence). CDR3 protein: CALPQSRATLTGGSSDEYTDKLTF. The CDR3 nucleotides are TGTGCCCTCCCTCAATCCCGCGCAACCCTCACTGGGGGATCCTCCGACGAGTACACCGATAAACTCACCTTT.

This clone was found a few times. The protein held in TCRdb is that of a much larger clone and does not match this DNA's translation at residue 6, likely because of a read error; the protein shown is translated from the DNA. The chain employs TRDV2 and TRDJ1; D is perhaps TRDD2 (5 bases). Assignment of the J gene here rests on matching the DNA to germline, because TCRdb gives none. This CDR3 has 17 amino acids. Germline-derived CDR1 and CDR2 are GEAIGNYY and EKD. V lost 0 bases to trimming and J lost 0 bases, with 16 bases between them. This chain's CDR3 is CACDTALPLYNTDKLIF. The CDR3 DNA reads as TGTGCCTGTGACACCGCCCTACCATTGTATAACACCGATAAACTCATCTTT.

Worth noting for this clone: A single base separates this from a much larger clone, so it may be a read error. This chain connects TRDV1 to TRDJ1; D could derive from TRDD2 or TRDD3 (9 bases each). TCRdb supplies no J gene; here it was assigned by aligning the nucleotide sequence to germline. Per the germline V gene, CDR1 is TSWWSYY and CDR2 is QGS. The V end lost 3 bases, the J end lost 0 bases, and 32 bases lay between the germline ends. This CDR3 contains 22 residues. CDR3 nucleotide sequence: TGTGCTCTTGGGGACACCCTTCCTACGGCATTGGCTGGGGGATCGTACACCGATAAACTCATCTTT. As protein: CALGDTLPTALAGGSYTDKLIF.

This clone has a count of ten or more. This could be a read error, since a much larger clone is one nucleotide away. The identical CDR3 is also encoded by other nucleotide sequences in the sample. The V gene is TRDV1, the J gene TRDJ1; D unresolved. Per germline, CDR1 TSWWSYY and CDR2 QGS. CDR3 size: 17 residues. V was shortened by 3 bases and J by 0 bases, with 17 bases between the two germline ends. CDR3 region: CALGELAPLRDTDKLIF. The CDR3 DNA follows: TGTGCTCTTGGGGAGCTAGCGCCACTAAGAGACACCGATAAACTCATCTTT.

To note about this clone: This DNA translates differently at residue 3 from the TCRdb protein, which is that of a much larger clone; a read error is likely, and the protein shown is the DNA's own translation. DNA of the CDR3: TGTGCTATTGGGACTCAAGGCCTTTCACCTTTTTTCTGGGGGATAACATCTGGATACACCGATAAACTCATCTTT. Protein sequence: CAIGTQGLSPFFWGITSGYTDKLIF. The rearrangement joins TRDV1 to TRDJ1; the match to TRDD3 covers 10 bases. TCRdb carries no J gene annotation; the J gene was assigned here by matching the DNA with germline. The CDR3 has 25 residues. Germline loops: CDR1 TSWWSYY, CDR2 QGS.

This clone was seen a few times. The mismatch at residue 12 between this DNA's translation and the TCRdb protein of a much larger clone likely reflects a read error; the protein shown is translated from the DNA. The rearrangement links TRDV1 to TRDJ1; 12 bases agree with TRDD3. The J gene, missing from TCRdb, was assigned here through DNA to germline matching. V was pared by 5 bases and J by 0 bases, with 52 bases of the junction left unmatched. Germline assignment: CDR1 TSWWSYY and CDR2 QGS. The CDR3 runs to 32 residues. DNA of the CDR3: TGTGCTCTTGGGACTCCAATACCCGGCCACTCCCACACTACCCACTCCCGAGACTGGGGGATACCCCTGATTCGTTACACCGATAAACTCATCTTT. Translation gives CALGTPIPGHSHTTHSRDWGIPLIRYTDKLIF.